The present T cell receptor beta chain was sequenced within a study of graft-versus-host responses after intestinal transplantation. Clones were sequenced by immunoSEQ multiplex PCR, and TCRdb holds only the in-frame ones, with some missing. The data contain about 16,000 clones, approximately 95% of them singletons. This CDR3 comprises 12 residues. V lost 2 bases and J 3 bases, leaving 5 bases between the germline ends. Germline assignment: CDR1 MNHNS and CDR2 SASEGT. The sequence was obtained from a human patient who received an intestinal transplant, so some T cells may come from the graft donor. Material: PBMCs, obtained 23 days after intestinal transplant. The rearrangement uses TRBV6-1 and TRBJ2-7; D not resolved. The CDR3 DNA is TGTGCCAGCAGTGAATACTTCTACGAGCAGTACTTC. As protein: CASSEYFYEQYF.